What follows are 19 T cell receptor beta chains derived from one specimen sequenced in a study of CD8 T cells in ankylosing spondylitis. Using its own MiXCR run on the 5' RACE reads, TCRdb lists one record per CDR3 protein. This repertoire shows 150,000 to 200,000 distinct CDR3 sequences, roughly 20% found once; its top ten account for around 4.7%. What was sequenced was blood, either unsorted or a sorted T cell fraction (not recorded which). The receptors come from a male donor between 10 and 30 years old with ankylosing spondylitis or in good health (not recorded which).

This clonotype was seen ten or more times. The V gene is TRBV28, the J gene TRBJ2-7; no clear D gene. V was shortened by 5 bases and J by 3 bases, with 8 bases between the two germline ends. The CDR3 is made up of 12 amino acids. Germline CDR1 MDHEN, CDR2 SYDVKM. The CDR3 sequence: CASSPTFYEQYF. The CDR3 coding sequence is TGTGCCAGCAGTCCTACCTTCTACGAGCAGTACTTC.

The table lists this clonotype with a few counts. This could be a read error, since a much larger clone is one nucleotide away. V usage is TRBV10-3 and J usage is TRBJ1-1, with TRBD1 identical over 7 bases. Germline CDR1 reads ENHRY; CDR2 reads SYGVKD. The CDR3 runs to 13 residues. CDR3 loop: CATTGQQNPEAFF. CDR3 in DNA: TGTGCCACCACGGGACAGCAGAACCCTGAAGCTTTCTTT.

This clonotype was seen repeatedly, ten times or more. The chain couples TRBV5-6 to TRBJ2-7; possibly TRBD1 for D (6 bases). Between the trimmed V and J ends, which lost 4 bases and 5 bases, there was a span of 10 bases. This CDR3 has 12 residues. Germline V gives CDR1 SGHDT, CDR2 YYEEEE. The CDR3 DNA reads TGTGCCAGCAGCGTGACAGGTGACGAGCAGTACTTC. Encoded protein: CASSVTGDEQYF.

The chain recombines TRBV6-6 with TRBJ2-1, with TRBD2 identical over 14 bases. Unmatched junction bases numbered 0, after V lost 2 bases and J lost 9 bases. CDR1 MNHNY and CDR2 SVGAGI come from the germline V gene (reference sequence). The CDR3 loop spans 14 amino acids. The CDR3 sequence is CASSYGTSGGEQFF. The DNA of the CDR3 is TGTGCCAGCAGTTACGGGACTAGCGGGGGTGAGCAGTTCTTC.

This clonotype occurred many times. The chain is built from TRBV20-1 and TRBJ2-3; D tentatively fits TRBD1 or TRBD2 (5 bases each). V was cut by 5 bases and J by 5 bases, with 17 bases left in between. Looked up from germline, CDR1 is DFQATT and CDR2 is SNEGSKA (reference sequence). The CDR3 contains 14 residues. The CDR3 coding sequence is TGCAGTGCTCTACCGGGACCAGTCAAAGATACGCAGTATTTT. Its protein product is CSALPGPVKDTQYF.

This clonotype was counted ten times or more. The gene calls are TRBV4-2 and TRBJ2-5, with TRBD2 matching 8 bases. The CDR3 sequence is 18 residues long. Germline V gene lookup returns CDR1 LGHNA and CDR2 YNFKEQ. V trimming: 1 base; J trimming: 2 bases; junction bases outside the gene matches: 12. CDR3 sequence: CASSQGLSQAGGQETQYF. The CDR3 DNA follows: TGTGCCAGCAGCCAAGGACTGTCACAGGCGGGAGGACAAGAGACCCAGTACTTC.

The chain is built from TRBV12-3 or TRBV12-4 and TRBJ2-3; D gene unclear. This CDR3 spans 14 amino acids. V was pared by 2 bases and J by 1 base, with 7 bases between. CDR3 in amino acids: CASSLFSRTDTQYF. The CDR3 nucleotides read TGTGCCAGCAGTTTATTTTCCCGCACAGATACGCAGTATTTT.

This clonotype occurred many times. This chain links TRBV29-1 with TRBJ1-1; D is unclear. The CDR3 contains 13 residues. V was shortened by 1 base and J by 1 base, with 7 bases between the two germline ends. CDR1 and CDR2 (germline): SQVTM, ANQGSEA. In nucleotides, the CDR3 is TGCAGCGTTGAAGCAACAGAGAACACTGAAGCTTTCTTT. It encodes CSVEATENTEAFF.

This clonotype showed up many times. The chain has TRBV28 and TRBJ2-7; D unresolved. V was clipped by 2 bases and J by 0 bases, with 5 bases between them. In germline, CDR1 is MDHEN, CDR2 SYDVKM. This CDR3 is built from 13 residues. CDR3 bases: TGTGCCAGCAGTTTAGACACCTCCTACGAGCAGTACTTC. Translation: CASSLDTSYEQYF.

This clonotype was seen at least ten times. V gene TRBV6-2 or TRBV6-3 combines with J gene TRBJ2-7; 12 nucleotides line up with TRBD2. Per germline, CDR1 MNHEY and CDR2 SVGEGT. V shed 6 bases and J 6 bases; nucleotides not matched to a gene: 9. The CDR3 is 15 amino acids. This CDR3 is CASSLRLAGVIEQYF. CDR3 in DNA: TGTGCCAGCAGCCTCAGACTAGCGGGAGTAATCGAGCAGTACTTC.

This clonotype was observed at least ten times. The chain uses TRBV12-3 or TRBV12-4 and TRBJ2-5; perhaps TRBD2 as D (5 bases). Deletions cut 5 bases from V and 2 bases from J, with 9 bases between. CDR3 length: 13 amino acids. For the CDR3, the DNA is TGTGCCAGCAGTGACTATAATCAAGAGACCCAGTACTTC. Protein product: CASSDYNQETQYF.

This clonotype was recorded many times. This chain joins TRBV6-1 and TRBJ1-1, with D maybe TRBD1 (5 bases). V was trimmed by 3 bases and J by 0 bases, leaving 8 bases between them. Looked up from germline, CDR1 is MNHNS and CDR2 is SASEGT. The CDR3 contains 14 residues. CDR3 sequence: CASSDGDLNTEAFF. CDR3 nucleotide sequence: TGTGCCAGCAGTGACGGGGACCTGAACACTGAAGCTTTCTTT.

This clonotype was detected ten times or more. The chain links TRBV20-1 to TRBJ2-3; D possibly uses TRBD1 or TRBD2 (6 bases each). CDR3 size: 15 residues. Trimming removed 3 bases at V and 6 bases at J, with 19 bases between. CDR1 is DFQATT and CDR2 is SNEGSKA in the germline V gene (reference sequence). The chain's CDR3 is CSASRVGGQLDTQYF. DNA of the CDR3: TGCAGTGCTAGTCGGGTCGGGGGCCAGTTGGATACGCAGTATTTT.

J is TRBJ2-3 and V is TRBV19, with D uncertain. V shed 6 bases and J shed 3 bases, with 7 bases lying between them. Germline V CDR1 and CDR2: LNHDA, SQIVND (reference sequence). The CDR3 is 12 amino acids. CDR3 in DNA: TGTGCCAGTAGGAATCTGACAGATACGCAGTATTTT. Translated: CASRNLTDTQYF.

In this sample, this clonotype turned up many times. The rearrangement links TRBV29-1 to TRBJ2-5; TRBD1 or TRBD2 may be the D gene (5 bases each). The V gene lost 4 bases and the J gene lost 4 bases, with 16 bases spanning the gap. This CDR3 spans 14 amino acids. Germline assignment: CDR1 SQVTM and CDR2 ANQGSEA. The CDR3 nucleotides read TGCAGCGTTGTTATGTGGAGTGGGGGAGAGACCCAGTACTTC. Its protein is CSVVMWSGGETQYF.

The V and J genes are TRBV3-1 and TRBJ2-2; weak D call: TRBD1 (5 bases). V lost 2 bases to trimming and J lost 3 bases, with 7 bases between them. Germline CDR1 reads LGHDT; CDR2 reads YNNKEL (reference sequence). The CDR3 runs to 14 residues. Here the CDR3 reads CASSQTGYTGELFF. As DNA, the CDR3 is TGTGCCAGCAGCCAAACAGGTTACACCGGGGAGCTGTTTTTT.

This clonotype appeared once. The J gene is TRBJ2-3, the V gene TRBV29-1; 11 nucleotides line up with TRBD1. This CDR3 comprises 14 residues. From germline, CDR1 is SQVTM and CDR2 ANQGSEA. Trimming at V came to 4 bases and at J to 8 bases, leaving 8 bases not matched to a gene. CDR3 protein: CSVAGQGAQGTQYF. The CDR3 DNA is TGCAGCGTTGCTGGACAGGGGGCGCAAGGTACGCAGTATTTT.

A few counts support this clonotype. Relative to the germline gene, one junction end is altered; a read error may explain this. The chain joins TRBV20-1 to TRBJ1-1, with D unresolved. This CDR3 is built from 13 residues. Germline CDR1 and CDR2: DFQATT and SNEGSKA (reference sequence). The CDR3 region is CSARHRMNPEAFF. The DNA for the CDR3 is TGCAGTGCTAGACACAGAATGAACCCTGAAGCTTTCTTT.

There are many counts of this clonotype. The V call is TRBV20-1, the J call TRBJ2-1; TRBD2 might be the D (6 bases). V was clipped by 5 bases and J by 6 bases, with 17 bases between them. Per germline, CDR1 DFQATT and CDR2 SNEGSKA (reference sequence). The CDR3 has 14 residues. CDR3: CSALHPAGFNEQFF. As DNA, the CDR3 is TGCAGTGCTCTGCACCCAGCGGGTTTCAATGAGCAGTTCTTC.